The next 18 T cell receptor beta chains were all read from a single sample in a study of blood T cell repertoires in COVID-19. Assay used: immunoSEQ multiplex PCR; TCRdb lists only in-frame clones, some missing. This sample has 200,000 to 300,000 clones, with around 90% found just once. Specimen: peripheral blood. These receptors were taken from a woman between 55 and 75 years old with COVID-19, enrolled during active disease.

This sequence joins TRBV28 and TRBJ1-4, with 7 bases identical to TRBD1. The ends lost 3 bases at V and 7 bases at J; junction bases unmatched: 8. The CDR3 covers 15 residues. Per germline, CDR1 MDHEN and CDR2 SYDVKM. In DNA, the CDR3 is TGTGCCAGCAGTTTTGAGACAGGGCCGGGTGAAAAACTGTTTTTT. Protein product: CASSFETGPGEKLFF.

The gene calls are TRBV5-4 and TRBJ2-7; a possible D gene is TRBD2 (6 bases). The V and J ends lost 4 bases and 2 bases respectively, with 10 bases between them. The CDR3 has 13 amino acids. From germline, CDR1 is SGHNT and CDR2 YYREEE (reference sequence). CDR3 sequence: CASSGSGTYEQYF. The CDR3 nucleotides read TGTGCCAGCAGCGGTAGCGGTACCTACGAGCAGTACTTC.

The sample holds one count of this clone. The V call is TRBV13, the J call TRBJ1-6; D is ambiguous. This CDR3 is 14 amino acids long. The germline V and J ends were trimmed by 5 bases and 10 bases, with 15 bases remaining between them. Germline loops: CDR1 PRHDT, CDR2 FYEKMQ (reference sequence). CDR3 nucleotides: TGTGCCAGCAGCCAAACCAACTCCATCTCACCCCTCCACTTT. Translation: CASSQTNSISPLHF.

This clone was seen more than once but under ten times. The genes are TRBV19 and TRBJ1-2; perhaps TRBD1 as D (6 bases). The germline V and J ends were trimmed by 4 bases and 6 bases, with 9 bases remaining between them. This CDR3 is 12 amino acids long. Germline V gene sequence: CDR1 LNHDA, CDR2 SQIVND (reference sequence). This CDR3 is CASSTGGDGYTF. The CDR3 bases are TGTGCCAGTAGTACGGGGGGCGATGGCTACACCTTC. Using reference TRBV19 and TRBJ1-2 for the parts outside the CDR3, the full variable domain is DGGITQSPKYLFRKEGQNVTLSCEQNLNHDAMYWYRQDPGQGLRLIYYSQIVNDFQKGDIAEGYSVSREKKESFPLTVTSAQKNPTAFYLCASSTGGDGYTFGSGTRLTVV.

The V gene is TRBV7-9, the J gene TRBJ2-1; D call uncertain. This CDR3 spans 13 amino acids. Germline-derived CDR1 and CDR2 are SEHNR and FQNEAQ (reference sequence). The V and J ends lost 1 base and 4 bases respectively, with 5 bases between them. Here the CDR3 DNA reads TGTGCCAGCAGCTTAGGGCAGTACAATGAGCAGTTCTTC. Protein sequence: CASSLGQYNEQFF.

This clone was picked up one time. The chain is built from TRBV29-1 and TRBJ2-1, with 7 positions matching TRBD1. V trimming: 6 bases; J trimming: 8 bases; junction bases outside the gene matches: 4. CDR3 size: 11 residues. CDR1 SQVTM and CDR2 ANQGSEA come from the germline V gene. CDR3 DNA sequence: TGCAGCGTAGTACAGGGGTATGAGCAGTTCTTC. This gives the protein CSVVQGYEQFF.

The chain joins TRBV7-7 to TRBJ2-1; TRBD2 matches 8 bases. V lost 2 bases and J lost 6; bases outside the gene matches: 9. Per germline, CDR1 SSHAT and CDR2 FNYEAQ (reference sequence). CDR3 size: 16 residues. CDR3 amino acids: CASSLLAGLGGNEQFF. The CDR3 DNA follows: TGTGCCAGCAGCTTACTGGCGGGACTAGGGGGCAATGAGCAGTTCTTC.

The rearrangement links TRBV25-1 to TRBJ2-1; 10 bases map to TRBD2. Germline V gives CDR1 MGHDK, CDR2 SYGVNS. The junction had 4 bases not matched to a gene; V was cut back by 5 bases and J by 0 bases. The CDR3 is 16 amino acids. CDR3: CASSRASGSSYNEQFF. The DNA of the CDR3 is TGTGCCAGCAGTAGGGCTAGCGGGAGCTCCTACAATGAGCAGTTCTTC.

The genes are TRBV25-1 and TRBJ1-5; the match to TRBD1 covers 10 bases. J was trimmed by 4 bases and V by 6 bases; bases with no gene match: 3. The CDR3 sequence is 14 residues long. Germline CDR1 is MGHDK and CDR2 is SYGVNS. CDR3 DNA sequence: TGTGCCAGCAGAGGACAGGGGGAAAATCAGCCCCAGCATTTT. This codes for CASRGQGENQPQHF.

The chain recombines TRBV6-5 with TRBJ1-6; D possibly corresponds to TRBD1 (5 bases). Germline CDR1 reads MNHEY; CDR2 reads SVGAGI. The CDR3 totals 13 residues. Between the trimmed V and J ends, which lost 7 bases and 8 bases, there was a span of 12 bases. The CDR3 is CASNWGEDSPLHF. The CDR3, as DNA: TGTGCCAGCAATTGGGGGGAGGATTCACCCCTCCACTTT.

This chain uses TRBV28 with TRBJ1-2; D unresolved. CDR1 is MDHEN, CDR2 SYDVKM, per germline. V lost 2 bases and J 8 bases, leaving 15 bases between the germline ends. CDR3 length: 14 residues. The CDR3 bases are TGTGCCAGCAGTTTAAGGATACCTCGGCGGGGCTACACCTTC. This codes for CASSLRIPRRGYTF.

This chain links TRBV11-1 with TRBJ2-5, with D perhaps matching TRBD2 (6 bases). This CDR3 has 13 residues. From germline, CDR1 is SGHAT and CDR2 FQDESV (reference sequence). Between the trimmed V and J ends, which lost 6 bases and 2 bases, there was a span of 10 bases. In DNA form, the CDR3 reads TGTGCCAGCAGTCGGGACTCTCAAGAGACCCAGTACTTC. Residues: CASSRDSQETQYF.

The V and J genes are TRBV14 and TRBJ2-3; the D is unclear. Between the trimmed V and J ends, which lost 10 bases and 4 bases, there was a span of 9 bases. The CDR3 contains 11 residues. Germline values: CDR1 SGHDN, CDR2 FVKESK. The CDR3 sequence is CATSTSDTQYF. The CDR3, as DNA: TGTGCCACCAGTACATCAGATACGCAGTATTTT.

This clone came up a few times. The chain employs TRBV19 and TRBJ2-1; 14 nucleotides match TRBD2. Germline V gene sequence: CDR1 LNHDA, CDR2 SQIVND (reference sequence). CDR3 length equals 14 residues. Trimming took 5 bases from V and 14 from J; bases not matched to a gene: 8. CDR3 sequence reads: CASSQGTSGSAEFF. The CDR3 nucleotides read TGTGCCAGTAGTCAGGGGACTAGCGGGAGTGCGGAGTTCTTC.

The V call is TRBV19, the J call TRBJ1-2; the match to TRBD1 covers 7 bases. This CDR3 region has 14 residues. Per the germline V gene, CDR1 is LNHDA and CDR2 is SQIVND (reference sequence). The trim removed 6 bases at V and 4 bases at J, leaving 8 bases unmatched. The chain's CDR3 is CASRKEGAFYGYTF. The CDR3 DNA reads TGTGCCAGTAGGAAGGAGGGGGCATTCTATGGCTACACCTTC.

The V gene is TRBV6-5, the J gene TRBJ2-2; TRBD1 matches 9 bases. The CDR3 is 14 amino acids. With 9 bases clipped from V and 6 bases from J, the junction kept 8 bases outside the gene matches. Germline V gene data show CDR1 as MNHEY and CDR2 as SVGAGI. CDR3 coding DNA: TGTGCCAGGAACTCCCGGGACAGGGCCGGGGAGCTGTTTTTT. This translates into CARNSRDRAGELFF.

This chain uses TRBV19 with TRBJ2-7; D might be TRBD2 (5 bases). The CDR3 contains 15 residues. The V gene's germline CDR1 is LNHDA and CDR2 SQIVND (reference sequence). Trimming stripped 5 bases from V and 4 bases from J, with 18 bases between. CDR3 in DNA: TGTGCCAGTAGTCGGCTAGCTGACGCTGCGTACGAGCAGTACTTC. Translation: CASSRLADAAYEQYF.

The chain is built from TRBV7-9 and TRBJ2-7, with D hard to call. The CDR3 runs 14 residues. The V gene's germline CDR1 is SEHNR and CDR2 FQNEAQ (reference sequence). The V and J ends lost 5 bases and 1 base respectively, with 12 bases between them. This CDR3 is CASSMMGWSYEQYF. The DNA for the CDR3 is TGTGCCAGCAGCATGATGGGCTGGTCCTACGAGCAGTACTTC.